This is a list of T cell receptor beta chains from one sample in a study of cytomegalovirus exposure and HLA in healthy donors. Method: immunoSEQ multiplex PCR; TCRdb's copy keeps in-frame clones and lacks some. The profile shows over 150,000 clones, about three quarters of them singletons. The sample consisted of PBMCs. These receptors all stem from a woman in her 40s in good health and CMV-seropositive. CDR3s include the opening cysteine and the closing phenylalanine or tryptophan. The D gene is left open where the match is weak. Part of the rows lack a size; the others show once, few, many or a class for expanded clones.

few | TRBJ2-3 | TRBD2 | TRBV30 | CAWSVLSGGPTDTQYF | TGTGCCTGGAGTGTACTTAGCGGGGGACCCACAGATACGCAGTATTTT
few | TRBJ2-1 | TRBD1 | TRBV5-1 | CASSRSGTADNEQFF | TGCGCCAGCAGCCGATCCGGGACAGCGGACAATGAGCAGTTCTTC
. | TRBJ1-1 | . | TRBV29-1 | CSVEDLRSSQSPGVGEAFF | TGCAGCGTTGAAGATCTAAGGTCTTCGCAATCGCCCGGGGTGGGTGAAGCTTTCTTT
. | TRBJ1-6 | . | TRBV30 | CAEQTGSSYNSPLHF | TGTGCTGAACAGACCGGGAGCTCCTATAATTCACCCCTCCACTTT
. | TRBJ2-7 | TRBD2 | TRBV4-1 | CASSLITSGGYEQYF | TGCGCCAGCAGCCTCATTACTAGCGGGGGCTACGAGCAGTACTTC
few | TRBJ2-2 | . | TRBV5-6 | CASSFGQNTGELFF | TGTGCCAGCAGCTTTGGGCAAAACACCGGGGAGCTGTTTTTT
few | TRBJ1-1 | . | TRBV4-1 | CASSQDLAGSAFF | TGCGCCAGCAGCCAAGATCTGGCAGGGTCGGCTTTCTTT
once | TRBJ2-3 | . | TRBV2 | CASEAVAGAADTQYF | TGTGCCAGCGAGGCCGTAGCCGGAGCGGCAGATACGCAGTATTTT
. | TRBJ1-2 | . | TRBV4-2 | CASSQDRTVPNYGYTF | TGTGCCAGCAGCCAAGACAGGACAGTCCCCAACTATGGCTACACCTTC
. | TRBJ1-1 | . | TRBV5-1 | CASSLLVSTEAFF | TGCGCCAGCAGCTTGTTAGTGAGCACTGAAGCTTTCTTT
. | TRBJ1-2 | . | TRBV4-3 | CASSQDPQGYGYTF | TGCGCCAGCAGCCAAGATCCGCAGGGATATGGCTACACCTTC
. | TRBJ2-3 | . | TRBV6-5 | CASSYQDSKTDTQYF | TGTGCCAGCAGTTATCAGGACAGCAAGACAGATACGCAGTATTTT
. | TRBJ2-7 | . | TRBV5-6 | CASSPQDRTYEQYF | TGTGCCAGCAGCCCCCAGGACAGAACCTACGAGCAGTACTTC
. | TRBJ1-2 | . | TRBV5-1 | CASSSSLYGYTF | TGCGCCAGCAGCTCCTCCTTATATGGCTACACCTTC
. | TRBJ2-7 | . | TRBV5-6 | CASVTFGGEQYF | TGTGCCAGCGTAACTTTCGGGGGCGAGCAGTACTTC
. | TRBJ1-6 | . | TRBV7-2 | CASSPIRRGVGGNSPLHF | TGTGCCAGCAGCCCAATACGGAGGGGAGTAGGCGGCAATTCACCCCTCCACTTT
. | TRBJ1-5 | . | TRBV6-5 | CASSSLSGVNQPQHF | TGTGCCAGCAGTTCATTGAGCGGGGTCAATCAGCCCCAGCATTTT
. | TRBJ2-5 | . | TRBV7-9 | CASSEQGRETQYF | TGTGCCAGCAGCGAACAGGGTCGGGAGACCCAGTACTTC
. | TRBJ1-1 | . | TRBV18 | CASSPSEYGSEAFF | TGTGCCAGCTCACCATCAGAATATGGTTCTGAAGCTTTCTTT
. | TRBJ1-4 | . | TRBV5-8 | CASSPGLEGARTHEKLFF | TGTGCCAGCAGCCCGGGACTCGAGGGTGCCAGGACGCATGAAAAACTGTTTTTT
. | TRBJ1-2 | . | TRBV12-5 | CASEPGLGGYGYTF | TGTGCTAGTGAGCCGGGACTGGGCGGCTATGGCTACACCTTC
. | TRBJ2-2 | TRBD1 | TRBV10-3 | CAISANQDRADTGELFF | TGTGCCATCAGCGCAAATCAGGACAGGGCGGACACCGGGGAGCTGTTTTTT
. | TRBJ2-7 | TRBD1 | TRBV2 | CASRPGQGVGEQYF | TGTGCCAGCAGGCCGGGACAGGGAGTTGGAGAGCAGTACTTC
. | TRBJ2-7 | TRBD2 | TRBV5-1 | CASSLDRAGAGYEQYF | TGCGCCAGCAGCTTGGATCGAGCGGGAGCTGGCTACGAGCAGTACTTC
once | TRBJ2-2 | TRBD2 | TRBV6-9 | CASSFLAGGQNPNTGELFF | TGTGCCAGCAGTTTTCTAGCGGGAGGCCAAAACCCGAACACCGGGGAGCTGTTTTTT
. | TRBJ1-3 | . | TRBV10-1 | CASSEDTGAGNTIYF | TGCGCCAGCAGTGAGGATACGGGGGCTGGAAACACCATATATTTT
. | TRBJ2-7 | TRBD2 | TRBV10-3 | CAISVSGRVGEQYF | TGTGCCATCAGTGTGAGCGGGAGGGTGGGGGAGCAGTACTTC
. | TRBJ1-4 | TRBD1 | TRBV30 | CAWSGTGLNEKLFF | TGTGCCTGGAGTGGGACAGGCCTGAATGAAAAACTGTTTTTT
. | TRBJ1-1 | . | TRBV10-1 | CASSDGRVNTEAFF | TGCGCCAGCAGTGACGGCAGGGTGAACACTGAAGCTTTCTTT
once | TRBJ2-2 | . | TRBV14 | CASSHTPTPGTFTGELFF | TGTGCCAGCAGCCATACGCCGACACCCGGGACATTCACCGGGGAGCTGTTTTTT
. | TRBJ2-5 | TRBD2 | TRBV4-3 | CASSRTSGGQETQYF | TGCGCCAGCAGCCGGACTAGCGGGGGGCAAGAGACCCAGTACTTC
. | TRBJ2-1 | TRBD2 | TRBV27 | CASSSGGLAGGYNEQFF | TGTGCCAGCAGTTCGGGAGGACTAGCGGGAGGTTACAATGAGCAGTTCTTC
once | TRBJ2-1 | . | TRBV6-1 | CASTGVSSYNEQFF | TGTGCCAGCACCGGGGTGAGCTCCTACAATGAGCAGTTCTTC
. | TRBJ2-1 | TRBD2 | TRBV5-1 | CASLPTAGGKNEQFF | TGCGCCAGCTTGCCTACCGCGGGAGGTAAGAATGAGCAGTTCTTC
. | TRBJ1-2 | . | TRBV28 | CASRVDRNYGYTF | TGTGCCAGCAGGGTCGACAGAAACTATGGCTACACCTTC
. | TRBJ1-2 | . | TRBV30 | CAWSVRTNYGYTF | TGTGCCTGGAGTGTACGGACAAACTATGGCTACACCTTC
. | TRBJ1-5 | . | TRBV5-6 | CASRSGVLGNQPQHF | TGTGCCAGCAGGTCAGGGGTTTTGGGCAATCAGCCCCAGCATTTT
. | TRBJ1-1 | TRBD1 | TRBV18 | CASSRGQAGVTEAFF | TGTGCCAGCTCACGAGGACAGGCAGGGGTCACTGAAGCTTTCTTT
few | TRBJ1-5 | TRBD1 | TRBV19 | CASSDRVNQPQHF | TGTGCCAGTAGTGACAGGGTCAATCAGCCCCAGCATTTT
. | TRBJ1-4 | TRBD1 | TRBV6-5 | CASRTTGLNEKLFF | TGTGCCAGCAGGACGACAGGGCTTAATGAAAAACTGTTTTTT
once | TRBJ1-5 | . | TRBV28 | CASSLRQEQPQHF | TGTGCCAGCAGTTTACGTCAGGAACAGCCCCAGCATTTT
. | TRBJ1-4 | . | TRBV6-1 | CASSDRGDTVNEKLFF | TGTGCCAGCAGTGACAGGGGCGATACCGTGAATGAAAAACTGTTTTTT
. | TRBJ1-5 | TRBD1 | TRBV11-3 | CASSTGTGRSNQPQHF | TGTGCCAGCAGCACCGGGACAGGAAGGAGCAATCAGCCCCAGCATTTT
. | TRBJ1-2 | . | TRBV29-1 | CSVERPRNYGYTF | TGCAGCGTTGAGCGACCGAGGAACTATGGCTACACCTTC
. | TRBJ2-3 | . | TRBV6-4 | CASSEEGLDTQYF | TGTGCCAGCAGTGAAGAGGGATTAGATACGCAGTATTTT
. | TRBJ2-7 | . | TRBV19 | CASSITGQGHRGYEQYF | TGTGCCAGTAGTATAACGGGGCAGGGGCACCGTGGGTACGAGCAGTACTTC
few | TRBJ1-3 | TRBD1 | TRBV18 | CASSPSSDRGENTIYF | TGTGCCAGCTCACCCTCATCGGACAGGGGTGAAAACACCATATATTTT
. | TRBJ2-7 | . | TRBV19 | CASSPAMNPISYEQYF | TGTGCCAGTAGTCCTGCGATGAACCCAATCTCCTACGAGCAGTACTTC
. | TRBJ1-2 | . | TRBV5-4 | CASSLIIPDGYTF | TGTGCCAGCAGCTTGATCATCCCGGATGGCTACACCTTC
. | TRBJ1-1 | TRBD1 | TRBV9 | CASSGAPQGAGNTEAFF | TGTGCCAGCAGCGGGGCCCCACAGGGGGCGGGGAACACTGAAGCTTTCTTT
. | TRBJ1-5 | . | TRBV10-1 | CASSEPNQPQHF | TGCGCCAGCAGTGAGCCGAATCAGCCCCAGCATTTT
. | TRBJ2-1 | TRBD2 | TRBV11-2 | CASTQGLAGGWFF | TGTGCCAGCACCCAGGGGCTAGCGGGGGGGTGGTTCTTC
. | TRBJ1-3 | . | TRBV21-1 | CASSKIDSFGRPLYTIYF | TGTGCCAGCAGCAAAATAGACAGTTTTGGCCGACCACTCTACACCATATATTTT
once | TRBJ2-1 | . | TRBV15 | CATSRDRGGSSEQFF | TGTGCCACCAGCAGAGACAGGGGTGGGAGTTCCGAGCAGTTCTTC
. | TRBJ1-2 | . | TRBV6-5 | CASSYGQDYGYTF | TGTGCCAGCAGTTACGGGCAGGACTATGGCTACACCTTC
. | TRBJ1-1 | TRBD1 | TRBV6-1 | CASSAITGGRTEAFF | TGTGCCAGCAGCGCGATTACAGGGGGCCGAACTGAAGCTTTCTTT
once | TRBJ2-3 | TRBD1 | TRBV7-2 | CASSLDVSRGRSDTQYF | TGTGCCAGCAGCTTAGACGTCTCTAGGGGGCGCTCAGATACGCAGTATTTT
. | TRBJ1-2 | . | TRBV4-3 | CASSQGLDRIAHGYTF | TGCGCCAGCAGCCAGGGTCTCGACAGGATCGCCCATGGCTACACCTTC
. | TRBJ1-6 | TRBD1 | TRBV30 | CACPRQGKGASSYNSPLHF | TGTGCCTGTCCCCGGCAGGGTAAGGGGGCAAGCTCCTATAATTCACCCCTCCACTTT